In this sample, the clone carrying this T cell receptor (beta chain) turned up a few times. Antigen specificity is unknown. This record comes from a study of beta chain features in type 1 diabetes. Study observations and caveats: In these data, an HLA type influence on TCRB rearrangement remained unresolved. Patients' naive, central memory and regulatory TCRB repertoires appeared more alike than those of healthy donors. Whatever favoring of shorter templates PCR might show would apply equally to patients and controls. Shorter TCRB CDR3s, moderately but significantly so, marked every one of the four CD4+ subsets in Type 1 diabetes patients.

Expressed TCRB transcripts were sequenced because the isolated RNA had all been reverse transcribed beforehand. TCRdb's copy holds only in-frame clones and misses some; the assay was immunoSEQ multiplex PCR. The sample has roughly 730,000 clones, 13% seen once. All sorted populations exceeded 95% purity. CDR3 length equals 13 residues. Trimming removed 0 bases at V and 4 bases at J, with 5 bases between. Germline V gene lookup returns CDR1 SGHRS and CDR2 YFSETQ. The receptor's source is a man aged 18 to 30 with type 1 diabetes. The material sequenced was naive CD4+ T cells from blood. The genes are TRBV5-1 and TRBJ1-5; D uncertain. CDR3 bases: TGCGCCAGCAGCTTGGGCACTAATCAGCCCCAGCATTTT. It encodes CASSLGTNQPQHF.